This T cell receptor beta chain is drawn from a study of T cells in localized non-small cell lung cancer. Study-wide findings and caveats: The greatest T cell clonality was found in uninvolved adjacent lung (higher than in tumor). Among the top 100 tumor clones, a median approximately 60 appeared in adjacent lung. Owing to sequencing of a solitary tumor region, heterogeneity cannot be discounted.

V dropped 5 bases and J dropped 1 base, with 11 bases sitting between them. CDR3 length equals 15 residues. Germline assignment: CDR1 SGHNT and CDR2 YENEEA. The table lists this clone with a few counts. The antigen is undetermined. Measured with immunoSEQ multiplex PCR; TCRdb has only the in-frame clones, and not every one. Counted here are 2,500 to 3,000 clones, over 25% occurring once; the ten biggest clones make up approximately 8.1%. This sequence originates from a man aged 40 to 70 with stage II squamous cell lung carcinoma. The chain combines TRBV11-3 with TRBJ1-4, with D unclear. The sequencing used lung tumor tissue, collected before any cancer treatment. CDR3 nucleotides: TGTGCCAGCAGCCTTGAGGTGGGAACTAATGAAAAACTGTTTTTT. The encoded protein is CASSLEVGTNEKLFF.